Shown below are 31 T cell receptor beta chains from a single sample sequenced in a study of shared clonotypes between healthy human individuals. CD45RO-negative CD8 cells positively selected for CCR7 made up the naive population, which excluded terminally differentiated effector memory CD45RA+ cells. TCRdb's table, derived via immunoSEQ multiplex PCR, lists solely in-frame clones and lacks some. The profile shows about 1,900,000 clones, about 95% of them singletons. What was sequenced was naive CD8+ T cells sorted from blood. The receptors originated from a young man in good health.

This rearrangement joins TRBV10-2 to TRBJ2-1; perhaps D is TRBD1 or TRBD2 (5 bases each). CDR1 is WSHSY, CDR2 SAAADI, per germline. CDR3 length: 18 amino acids. V gave up 1 base and J gave up 6 bases, with 22 bases separating them. CDR3 sequence reads: CASSEYPEASWGSNEQFF. The CDR3 DNA reads as TGCGCCAGCAGTGAGTATCCCGAGGCTAGCTGGGGGTCCAATGAGCAGTTCTTC.

This chain links TRBV27 with TRBJ1-2, with D possibly TRBD1 on 6 matching bases. CDR1 and CDR2 from the germline V gene are MNHEY and SMNVEV (reference sequence). The CDR3 has 12 amino acids. The V gene lost 10 bases and the J gene lost 4 bases, with 13 bases spanning the gap. The CDR3: CATLQGPYGYTF. As DNA, the CDR3 is TGTGCCACATTACAGGGCCCCTATGGCTACACCTTC.

The chain carries TRBV21-1 and TRBJ1-1. TRBV21-1 is designated a pseudogene. The CDR3 is 16 residues long. The CDR3 is CASSKGRGGRNTEAFF. As DNA, the CDR3 is TGTGCCAGCAGCAAGGGGAGGGGAGGGAGGAACACTGAAGCTTTCTTT.

V usage is TRBV18 and J usage is TRBJ2-3; 7 bases map to TRBD1. This CDR3 region has 16 residues. With 3 bases clipped from V and 0 bases from J, the junction kept 6 bases outside the gene matches. Germline lookup yields CDR1 KGHSH and CDR2 LQKENI. CDR3 sequence reads: CASSPETGWSTDTQYF. The CDR3 coding sequence is TGTGCCAGCTCACCTGAGACAGGGTGGAGCACAGATACGCAGTATTTT.

The V call is TRBV27, the J call TRBJ1-6; D is perhaps TRBD1 (6 bases). Trimming left V 2 bases short and J 6 bases short, with 8 bases between. CDR1 and CDR2 (germline): MNHEY, SMNVEV (reference sequence). This CDR3 region has 14 residues. CDR3 in amino acids: CASSLQGTNSPLHF. DNA of the CDR3: TGTGCCAGCAGTTTACAGGGGACTAATTCACCCCTCCACTTT.

CDR3 nucleotides: TGTGCCAGCAGTCCCGAAGGGGAAGGAACTGGAAACACCATATATTTT. It codes for CASSPEGEGTGNTIYF. The chain uses TRBV27 and TRBJ1-3, with D possibly matching TRBD1 (5 bases). The CDR3 length is 16 residues. V dropped 5 bases and J dropped 2 bases, with 16 bases sitting between them. The germline gives CDR1 MNHEY, CDR2 SMNVEV (reference sequence).

The V and J genes are TRBV2 and TRBJ2-1, with TRBD1 identical over 9 bases. The trim removed 10 bases at V and 9 bases at J, leaving 19 bases unmatched. The CDR3 consists of 16 residues. Germline V gene sequence: CDR1 SNHLY, CDR2 FYNNEI. This CDR3 reads CATLFRDRANYVEQFF. The CDR3 region has the DNA TGTGCCACCCTTTTTCGGGACAGGGCTAATTACGTTGAGCAGTTCTTC.

This CDR3 is CASSLDWQREVSGTDTQYF. CDR3 DNA sequence: TGTGCCAGCAGCTTAGATTGGCAGCGGGAGGTGTCGGGCACAGATACGCAGTATTTT. This chain connects TRBV7-9 to TRBJ2-3; 9 nucleotides match TRBD2. The V segment lost 1 base and the J segment 1 base; nucleotides outside the gene matches: 12. The CDR3 covers 19 residues. CDR1 is SEHNR, CDR2 FQNEAQ, per germline (reference sequence).

The J gene is TRBJ1-6, the V gene TRBV10-1; TRBD1 matches 8 bases. J gave up 3 bases and V 7 bases, and 8 bases lay outside the gene matches. The CDR3 runs 16 residues. Germline V lookup: CDR1 WNHNN, CDR2 SYGVQD (reference sequence). The CDR3 nucleotides are TGCGCCAGCAAAGATAGGACAGGGCGCTATAATTCACCCCTCCACTTT. Translating gives CASKDRTGRYNSPLHF.

This clone is a singleton in its sample. The chain combines TRBV27 with TRBJ2-7; D is uncertain. V was trimmed by 5 bases and J by 7 bases, leaving 12 bases between them. The CDR3 is 12 amino acids. Germline loops: CDR1 MNHEY, CDR2 SMNVEV (reference sequence). The CDR3 protein is CASSPPSWEQYF. The CDR3 nucleotides are TGTGCCAGCAGTCCGCCTTCCTGGGAGCAGTACTTC.

This chain connects TRBV6-1 to TRBJ1-2, with D hard to call. The V gene's germline CDR1 is MNHNS and CDR2 SASEGT. Trimming removed 4 bases at V and 4 bases at J, with 13 bases between. The CDR3 is 14 amino acids. CDR3 DNA sequence: TGTGCCAGCAGTGGCGACCAGCGCTCCTATGGCTACACCTTC. It codes for CASSGDQRSYGYTF.

The chain couples TRBV28 to TRBJ2-7; D is uncertain. Germline loops: CDR1 MDHEN, CDR2 SYDVKM. Deletions cut 5 bases from V and 3 bases from J, with 11 bases between. The CDR3 consists of 13 residues. CDR3 coding DNA: TGTGCCAGCAGTCCTATGTCTTTCTACGAGCAGTACTTC. It specifies CASSPMSFYEQYF.

The chain is built from TRBV19 and TRBJ1-5, with D possibly matching TRBD1 (5 bases). The CDR3 loop spans 15 amino acids. The V end was cut by 0 bases, the J end by 12 bases, with 18 bases between. The V gene's germline CDR1 is LNHDA and CDR2 SQIVND (reference sequence). CDR3 residues: CASSIDREGQSRQHF. For the CDR3, the DNA is TGTGCCAGTAGTATAGATCGGGAGGGGCAATCTCGCCAGCATTTT.

The chain recombines TRBV9 with TRBJ2-5, with 7 bases that match TRBD2. Germline V CDR1 and CDR2: SGDLS, YYNGEE. Trimming cost V 6 bases and J 5 bases; bases outside gene matches: 7. This CDR3 has 13 residues. The CDR3 protein is CASTGGGSETQYF. The CDR3 region has the DNA TGTGCCAGCACCGGCGGGGGATCCGAGACCCAGTACTTC. Drawing the rest from reference TRBV9 and TRBJ2-5, the complete variable domain is DSGVTQTPKHLITATGQRVTLRCSPRSGDLSVYWYQQSLDQGLQFLIQYYNGEERAKGNILERFSAQQFPDLHSELNLSSLELGDSALYFCASTGGGSETQYFGPGTRLLVL.

This sequence joins TRBV7-3 and TRBJ1-1; 7 nucleotides align to TRBD1. The V segment lost 5 bases and the J segment 3 bases; nucleotides outside the gene matches: 6. CDR3 length: 14 residues. Germline V gives CDR1 SGHTA, CDR2 FQGTGA. CDR3 in amino acids: CASSPTGAYTEAFF. CDR3 DNA: TGTGCCAGCAGCCCTACAGGGGCCTACACTGAAGCTTTCTTT.

The chain uses TRBV10-2 and TRBJ1-1; TRBD1 matches at 7 bases. CDR3 size: 15 residues. CDR1 is WSHSY and CDR2 is SAAADI in the germline V gene. V was clipped by 3 bases and J by 3 bases; unmatched bases: 7. The CDR3 loop reads CASSEWGQSYTEAFF. In DNA form, the CDR3 reads TGCGCCAGCAGTGAATGGGGACAGTCCTACACTGAAGCTTTCTTT.

In this sample, this clone turned up once. V is TRBV2 and J is TRBJ2-7; D unresolved. Germline CDR1 SNHLY, CDR2 FYNNEI. The CDR3 spans 13 residues. Deletions cut 1 base from V and 6 bases from J, with 10 bases between. In nucleotides, the CDR3 is TGTGCCAGCAGTGAAGGGGCAAGTATCGAGCAGTACTTC. Its protein product is CASSEGASIEQYF.

The V and J genes are TRBV7-9 and TRBJ1-2; TRBD1 is a possible D gene (5 bases). V was pared by 2 bases and J by 4 bases, with 17 bases between. CDR3 length equals 16 residues. Germline CDR1 SEHNR, CDR2 FQNEAQ (reference sequence). CDR3 residues: CASSLSGVRVRYGYTF. In nucleotides, the CDR3 is TGTGCCAGCAGCTTATCGGGCGTCAGGGTACGCTATGGCTACACCTTC. Full variable domain (missing parts from reference TRBV7-9 and TRBJ1-2): DTGVSQNPRHKITKRGQNVTFRCDPISEHNRLYWYRQTLGQGPEFLTYFQNEAQLEKSRLLSDRFSAERPKGSFSTLEIQRTEQGDSAMYLCASSLSGVRVRYGYTFGSGTRLTVV.

The V gene is TRBV5-1, the J gene TRBJ1-2, with unresolved D. CDR1 is SGHRS, CDR2 YFSETQ, per germline. The CDR3 is 15 residues long. V was pared by 6 bases and J by 4 bases, with 19 bases between. As DNA, the CDR3 is TGCGCCAGCACCCCTGGAGGCAGCCCCGTCTATGGCTACACCTTC. It specifies CASTPGGSPVYGYTF.

The rearrangement uses TRBV28 and TRBJ1-4; D gene ambiguous. The CDR3 runs to 15 residues. Germline V gene data show CDR1 as MDHEN and CDR2 as SYDVKM. V lost 2 bases to trimming and J lost 8 bases, with 15 bases between them. CDR3 protein: CASSLVDSSYEKLFF. The DNA for the CDR3 is TGTGCCAGCAGTTTAGTAGACTCGAGCTACGAAAAACTGTTTTTT. Using reference TRBV28 and TRBJ1-4 for the parts outside the CDR3, the full variable domain is DVKVTQSSRYLVKRTGEKVFLECVQDMDHENMFWYRQDPGLGLRLIYFSYDVKMKEKGDIPEGYSVSREKKERFSLILESASTNQTSMYLCASSLVDSSYEKLFFGSGTQLSVL.

A single count supports this clone. This chain connects TRBV5-6 to TRBJ1-1; D unclear. The CDR3 extends over 16 amino acids. Germline lookup yields CDR1 SGHDT and CDR2 YYEEEE. Trimming shortened V by 2 bases and J by 3 bases, and 17 bases separated the two germline ends. Written as DNA, the CDR3 is TGTGCCAGCAGCTTAACGCTCGGACTCCCGGACACTGAAGCTTTCTTT. Translation gives CASSLTLGLPDTEAFF.

The chain's CDR3 is CASSPFPHGGQGSQETQYF. DNA of the CDR3: TGCGCCAGCAGCCCATTCCCTCATGGGGGCCAGGGCTCCCAAGAGACCCAGTACTTC. The rearrangement uses TRBV4-1 and TRBJ2-5, with D possibly being TRBD1 (6 bases). Germline V lookup: CDR1 MGHRA, CDR2 YSYEKL. The CDR3 has 19 residues. Deletions cut 4 bases from V and 1 base from J, with 25 bases between.

V is TRBV7-8 and J is TRBJ1-2; maybe TRBD1 (5 bases). There are 15 residues in the CDR3. V lost 7 bases to trimming and J lost 4 bases, with 19 bases between them. CDR1 SGHVS and CDR2 FQNEAQ come from the germline V gene. CDR3 nucleotides: TGTGCCAGCACCGGACGGATGGGGCCCCCCTATGGCTACACCTTC. It specifies CASTGRMGPPYGYTF.

Details on this clone: In the same sample, other DNA sequences code for this CDR3. This CDR3 reads CASSASGGSYEQYF. The CDR3 DNA sequence: TGTGCCAGCAGCGCAAGCGGGGGTTCCTACGAGCAGTACTTC. V and J are TRBV9 and TRBJ2-7, with TRBD2 identical over 8 bases. Germline V gene lookup returns CDR1 SGDLS and CDR2 YYNGEE. The CDR3 sequence is 14 residues long. J was trimmed by 1 base and V by 3 bases; bases with no gene match: 3.

The chain couples TRBV2 to TRBJ1-3; D not certain. Trimming shortened V by 7 bases and J by 0 bases, and 10 bases separated the two germline ends. Germline lookup yields CDR1 SNHLY and CDR2 FYNNEI. The CDR3 spans 14 residues. The CDR3 loop is CASITGNSGNTIYF. As DNA, the CDR3 is TGTGCCAGCATTACGGGAAACTCTGGAAACACCATATATTTT.

This sequence joins TRBV5-4 and TRBJ2-7, with D possibly TRBD2 on 6 matching bases. CDR1 is SGHNT, CDR2 YYREEE, per germline (reference sequence). This CDR3 has 16 residues. Trimming cost V 3 bases and J 1 base, with 17 bases left between them. In DNA form, the CDR3 reads TGTGCCAGCAGCTCGGATCCGGAGGGACGATCCTACGAGCAGTACTTC. This codes for CASSSDPEGRSYEQYF.

This chain connects TRBV11-2 to TRBJ2-5; perhaps TRBD2 as D (5 bases). This CDR3 spans 15 amino acids. Trimming took off 5 bases at V and 1 base at J, with 14 bases between the two ends. Germline CDR1 is SGHAT and CDR2 is FQNNGV. This CDR3 reads CASSRGSGGQETQYF. In DNA, the CDR3 is TGTGCCAGCAGCCGGGGTAGTGGCGGCCAAGAGACCCAGTACTTC.

This CDR3 is CASSKLDGSYEQYF. The CDR3 bases are TGTGCCAGCAGCAAACTCGACGGATCCTACGAGCAGTACTTC. The J gene is TRBJ2-7, the V gene TRBV21-1. TRBV21-1 is an annotated pseudogene. The CDR3 runs 14 residues.

The J gene is TRBJ2-7, the V gene TRBV5-4, with 7 bases that match TRBD1. V dropped 9 bases and J dropped 3; count of bases not matched to a gene: 9. Per germline, CDR1 SGHNT and CDR2 YYREEE (reference sequence). The CDR3 runs to 13 residues. DNA of the CDR3: TGTGCCACCGGAACCGGGACAGACTACGAGCAGTACTTC. Encoded protein: CATGTGTDYEQYF.

Concerning this clone: The sample holds other DNA sequences that translate to the same CDR3. The genes are TRBV4-1 and TRBJ2-1; unclear D gene. V dropped 2 bases and J dropped 5 bases, with 4 bases sitting between them. Germline-derived CDR1 and CDR2 are MGHRA and YSYEKL. This CDR3 has 12 residues. CDR3: CASSQFDNEQFF. In DNA form, the CDR3 reads TGCGCCAGCAGCCAATTCGACAATGAGCAGTTCTTC.

Notes on this clone: Other DNA sequences of this sample code for an identical CDR3. The chain combines TRBV5-4 with TRBJ2-5, with D possibly matching TRBD1 (6 bases). CDR1 is SGHNT and CDR2 is YYREEE in the germline V gene (reference sequence). The CDR3 has 15 amino acids. V lost 0 bases and J 1 base, leaving 10 bases between the germline ends. DNA of the CDR3: TGTGCCAGCAGCTTGGCCGGCAGGGGCCAAGAGACCCAGTACTTC. Protein product: CASSLAGRGQETQYF.